The present T cell receptor (beta chain) was sequenced within a study of cytomegalovirus exposure and HLA in healthy donors. On this clone: The antigen is undetermined.

The study drew the donors from its 120-subject validation cohort, separate from the roughly 700-subject first cohort. This CDR3 is 15 amino acids long. Germline V gene sequence: CDR1 MDHEN, CDR2 SYDVKM. V lost 1 base, J lost 4 bases, and 3 bases stayed unmatched. Study-wide findings and caveats: A classifier reportedly called cytomegalovirus status with high sensitivity and specificity. The TCR clusters that emerged in the first cohort tended, a later analysis found, to co-occur in the roughly 130 validation repertoires. Researchers catalogued roughly 150 TCR beta chains as cytomegalovirus-associated.

Sequencing was performed with immunoSEQ multiplex PCR; in TCRdb, only in-frame clones are kept and a portion is missing. The table shows 150,000 or so clones, with 75% to 90% occurring only once. The V call is TRBV28, the J call TRBJ2-3, with 9 bases identical to TRBD2. Material for sequencing was PBMCs. The receptor was derived from a woman aged 25-40 years in good health and CMV-seropositive. The CDR3 spells CASSLLGTSPDTQYF. CDR3 coding DNA: TGTGCCAGCAGTTTATTGGGGACTAGCCCAGATACGCAGTATTTT.